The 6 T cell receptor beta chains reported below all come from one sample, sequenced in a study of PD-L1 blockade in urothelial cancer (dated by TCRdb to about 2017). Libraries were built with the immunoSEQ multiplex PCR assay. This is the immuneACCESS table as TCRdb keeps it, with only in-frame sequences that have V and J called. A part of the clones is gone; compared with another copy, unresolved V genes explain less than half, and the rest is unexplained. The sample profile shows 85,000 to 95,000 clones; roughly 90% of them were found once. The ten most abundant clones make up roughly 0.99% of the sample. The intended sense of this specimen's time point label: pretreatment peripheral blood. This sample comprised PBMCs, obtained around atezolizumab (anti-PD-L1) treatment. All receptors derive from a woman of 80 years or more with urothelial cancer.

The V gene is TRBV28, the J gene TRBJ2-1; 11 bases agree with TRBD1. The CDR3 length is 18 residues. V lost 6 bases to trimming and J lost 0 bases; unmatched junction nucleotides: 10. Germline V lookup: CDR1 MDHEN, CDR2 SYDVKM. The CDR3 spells CASRSTPGTGGSYNEQFF. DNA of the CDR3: TGTGCCAGCAGATCCACTCCCGGGACAGGGGGCTCCTACAATGAGCAGTTCTTC.

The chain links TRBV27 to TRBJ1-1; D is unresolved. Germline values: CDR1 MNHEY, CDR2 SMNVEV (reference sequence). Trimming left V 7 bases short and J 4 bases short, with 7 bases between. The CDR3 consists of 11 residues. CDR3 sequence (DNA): TGTGCCAGCATTCGGAGCACTGAAGCTTTCTTT. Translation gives CASIRSTEAFF.

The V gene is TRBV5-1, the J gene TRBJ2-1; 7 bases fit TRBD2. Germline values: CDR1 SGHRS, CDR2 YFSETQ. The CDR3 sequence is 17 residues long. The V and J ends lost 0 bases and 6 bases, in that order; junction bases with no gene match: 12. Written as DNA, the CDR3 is TGCGCCAGCAGCTTGGGGGAGGGTATCCCCTCCGGCAATGAGCAGTTCTTC. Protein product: CASSLGEGIPSGNEQFF.

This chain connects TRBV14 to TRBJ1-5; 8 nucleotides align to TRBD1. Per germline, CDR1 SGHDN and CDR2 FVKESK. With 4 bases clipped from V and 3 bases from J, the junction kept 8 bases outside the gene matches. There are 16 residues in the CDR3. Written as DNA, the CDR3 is TGTGCCAGCAGCCGTGGCGGGACAGGACTCAATCAGCCCCAGCATTTT. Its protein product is CASSRGGTGLNQPQHF.

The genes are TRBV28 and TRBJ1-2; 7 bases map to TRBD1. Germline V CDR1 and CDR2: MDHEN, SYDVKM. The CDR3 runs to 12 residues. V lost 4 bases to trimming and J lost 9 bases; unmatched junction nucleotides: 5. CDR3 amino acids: CASSSDRDSYTF. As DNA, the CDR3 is TGTGCCAGCAGTTCCGACAGGGACAGCTACACCTTC.

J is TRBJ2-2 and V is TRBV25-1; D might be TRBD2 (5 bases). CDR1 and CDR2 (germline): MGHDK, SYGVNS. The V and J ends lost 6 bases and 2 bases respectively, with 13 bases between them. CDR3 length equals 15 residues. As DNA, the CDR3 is TGTGCCAGCAGACGTGAGGGCGCTAACACCGGGGAGCTGTTTTTT. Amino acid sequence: CASRREGANTGELFF.